This T cell receptor beta chain was obtained from a study of shared clonotypes between healthy human individuals. CDR1 and CDR2 (germline): SEHNR, FQNEAQ (reference sequence). Trimming shortened V by 1 base and J by 6 bases, and 13 bases separated the two germline ends. The CDR3 has 14 amino acids. For this clone: What it recognizes is unknown.

Study conclusions and caveats: Estimated richness values were generally larger in naive subsets than in memory subsets. Enrolling few donors narrowed the genetic and exposure-history diversity that was represented. A reduction in generation probabilities was seen for non-shared clonotypes relative to those shared by all four donors.

Per the original methods: As immunoSEQ supplied junction-only sequences (without quality scores), filtering differed. Generated by immunoSEQ multiplex PCR, the TCRdb table keeps only in-frame clones and is missing some. V and J calls plus clone size are reproduced from that table; the DNA served to infer D and trimming. Altogether roughly 2 million clones are present, approximately 95% being singletons, with the ten largest covering roughly 0.13%. The chain uses TRBV7-9 and TRBJ2-7, with D perhaps matching TRBD1 (7 bases). The source of this sequence is a man younger than 35 in good health. Sequenced material: naive CD4+ T cells sorted from blood. Subset denoted: CD45RA+ positively selected. This chain's CDR3 is CASSLGRDRREQYF. CDR3 DNA: TGTGCCAGCAGCTTAGGGCGGGACAGACGCGAGCAGTACTTC. The full variable domain, in which reference TRBV7-9 and TRBJ2-7 provide the parts outside the CDR3, is DTGVSQNPRHKITKRGQNVTFRCDPISEHNRLYWYRQTLGQGPEFLTYFQNEAQLEKSRLLSDRFSAERPKGSFSTLEIQRTEQGDSAMYLCASSLGRDRREQYFGPGTRLTVT.